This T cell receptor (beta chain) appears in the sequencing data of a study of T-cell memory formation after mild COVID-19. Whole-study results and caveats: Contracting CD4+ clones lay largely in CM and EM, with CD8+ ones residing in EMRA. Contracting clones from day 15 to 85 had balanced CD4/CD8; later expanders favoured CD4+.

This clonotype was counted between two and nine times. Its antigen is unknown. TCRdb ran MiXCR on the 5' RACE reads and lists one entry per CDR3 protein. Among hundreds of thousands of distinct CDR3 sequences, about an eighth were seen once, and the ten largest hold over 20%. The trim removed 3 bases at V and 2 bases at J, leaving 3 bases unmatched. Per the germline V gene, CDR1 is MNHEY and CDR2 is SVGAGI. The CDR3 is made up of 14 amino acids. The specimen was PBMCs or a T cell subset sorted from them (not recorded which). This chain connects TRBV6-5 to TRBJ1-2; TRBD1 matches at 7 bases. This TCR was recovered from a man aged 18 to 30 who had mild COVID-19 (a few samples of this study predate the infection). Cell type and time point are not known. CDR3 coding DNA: TGTGCCAGCAGTTATGGACAGGCCAACTATGGCTACACCTTC. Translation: CASSYGQANYGYTF.